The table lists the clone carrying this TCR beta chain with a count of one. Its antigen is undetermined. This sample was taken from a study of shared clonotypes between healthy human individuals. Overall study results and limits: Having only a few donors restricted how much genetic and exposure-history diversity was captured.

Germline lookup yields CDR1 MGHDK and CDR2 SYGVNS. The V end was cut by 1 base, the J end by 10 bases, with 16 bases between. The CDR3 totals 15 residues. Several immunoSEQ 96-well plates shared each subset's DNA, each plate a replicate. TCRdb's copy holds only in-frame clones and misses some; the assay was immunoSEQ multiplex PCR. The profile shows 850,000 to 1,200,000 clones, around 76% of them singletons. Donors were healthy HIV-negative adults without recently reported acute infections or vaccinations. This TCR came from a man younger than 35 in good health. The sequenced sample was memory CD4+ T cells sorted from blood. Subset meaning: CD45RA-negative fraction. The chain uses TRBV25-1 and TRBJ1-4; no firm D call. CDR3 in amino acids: CASSESSSSVGKLFF. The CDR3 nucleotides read TGTGCCAGCAGTGAATCATCGTCGAGTGTCGGAAAACTGTTTTTT.